This entry lists 14 T cell receptor beta chains sequenced from one sample in a study of blood T cell repertoires in COVID-19. Libraries were prepared by immunoSEQ multiplex PCR; TCRdb keeps only in-frame clonotypes and omits some of them. Counted here are a few hundred thousand clones, 70% to 90% occurring once; the ten biggest clones make up less than 4.5%. What was sequenced was peripheral blood. These receptors were obtained from a man aged 18 to 29 with active or convalescent COVID-19.

The rearrangement uses TRBV11-2 and TRBJ2-1, with 10 bases fitting TRBD2. This CDR3 has 18 amino acids. Germline-derived CDR1 and CDR2 are SGHAT and FQNNGV. V lost 2 bases and J lost 2; bases outside the gene matches: 9. The CDR3 spells CASSLLLAGNSAYNEQFF. CDR3 nucleotide sequence: TGTGCCAGCAGCTTACTACTAGCGGGGAATTCCGCCTACAATGAGCAGTTCTTC.

This clone has more than one count but fewer than ten. The J gene is TRBJ1-3, the V gene TRBV29-1, with 7 bases fitting TRBD1. Looked up from germline, CDR1 is SQVTM and CDR2 is ANQGSEA. J was trimmed by 0 bases and V by 0 bases; bases with no gene match: 8. The CDR3 totals 17 residues. The CDR3 loop reads CSVEDLTGVPSGNTIYF. In nucleotides, the CDR3 is TGCAGCGTTGAAGACCTAACAGGGGTTCCCTCTGGAAACACCATATATTTT. Combining the CDR3 with reference TRBV29-1 and TRBJ1-3 gives the whole variable domain SAVISQKPSRDICQRGTSLTIQCQVDSQVTMMFWYRQQPGQSLTLIATANQGSEATYESGFVIDKFPISRPNLTFSTLTVSNMSPEDSSIYLCSVEDLTGVPSGNTIYFGEGSWLTVV.

The chain uses TRBV9 and TRBJ2-3; the D gene is possibly TRBD2 (5 bases). V shed 4 bases and J shed 1 base, with 16 bases lying between them. The CDR3 consists of 16 residues. Germline CDR1 SGDLS, CDR2 YYNGEE. DNA for the CDR3: TGTGCCAGCAGCCCAGATCTAGCTTACGGCACAGATACGCAGTATTTT. Translation: CASSPDLAYGTDTQYF. Complete variable domain (other parts from reference TRBV9 and TRBJ2-3): DSGVTQTPKHLITATGQRVTLRCSPRSGDLSVYWYQQSLDQGLQFLIQYYNGEERAKGNILERFSAQQFPDLHSELNLSSLELGDSALYFCASSPDLAYGTDTQYFGPGTRLTVL.

The gene calls are TRBV19 and TRBJ2-5, with D perhaps matching TRBD2 (6 bases). The CDR3 has 14 amino acids. The germline V and J ends were trimmed by 3 bases and 5 bases, with 13 bases remaining between them. The germline V gene encodes CDR1 LNHDA and CDR2 SQIVND (reference sequence). CDR3 protein: CASSIQGGKETQYF. The CDR3 nucleotides are TGTGCCAGTAGTATTCAGGGAGGCAAGGAGACCCAGTACTTC.

The CDR3 spells CASSSYSAGEQYF. CDR3 nucleotide sequence: TGCGCCAGCAGTTCCTACTCAGCGGGGGAGCAGTACTTC. The chain uses TRBV10-1 and TRBJ2-7; 7 nucleotides align to TRBD2. With V trimmed by 5 bases and J by 7 bases, 8 bases remained unmatched. The germline gives CDR1 WNHNN, CDR2 SYGVQD (reference sequence). This CDR3 has 13 residues.

Regarding this clone: A junction boundary mismatches the germline segment, possibly from a read error. The chain employs TRBV4-3 and TRBJ1-6; a possible D gene is TRBD1 (6 bases). Germline V CDR1 and CDR2: LGHNA, YSLEER. CDR3 length: 13 residues. The CDR3 nucleotides are TGCGCCAGCAGCCAAGAGCGAATCGGGGGGCAGTACTTT. Amino acid sequence: CASSQERIGGQYF.

This rearrangement joins TRBV7-3 to TRBJ2-6; D not resolved. CDR1 SGHTA and CDR2 FQGTGA come from the germline V gene. V lost 4 bases to trimming and J lost 4 bases, with 5 bases between them. CDR3 length equals 13 residues. The CDR3 loop is CASSSGGANVLTF. DNA for the CDR3: TGTGCCAGCAGCTCCGGGGGGGCCAACGTCCTGACTTTC.

The chain couples TRBV7-8 to TRBJ2-2, with TRBD1 as a possible D gene (5 bases). CDR3 size: 14 residues. Germline-derived CDR1 and CDR2 are SGHVS and FQNEAQ. V gave up 1 base and J gave up 6 bases, with 9 bases separating them. The chain's CDR3 is CASSLVAGSGELFF. CDR3 coding DNA: TGTGCCAGCAGCTTAGTCGCAGGGTCCGGGGAGCTGTTTTTT.

CDR3 region: CASSRPGGTDNEQFF. For the CDR3, the DNA is TGTGCCAGCAGCCGGCCAGGGGGCACGGACAATGAGCAGTTCTTC. This chain links TRBV3-1 (or the pseudogene TRBV3-2) with TRBJ2-1, with 8 nucleotides matching TRBD1. The CDR3 length is 15 residues. Germline CDR1 and CDR2: LGHDT and YNNKEL (reference sequence). J gave up 5 bases and V 4 bases, and 7 bases lay outside the gene matches.

The J gene is TRBJ1-4, the V gene TRBV12-3 or TRBV12-4; 7 bases agree with TRBD1. The V and J ends lost 1 base and 15 bases, in that order; junction bases with no gene match: 2. This CDR3 comprises 11 residues. CDR3 nucleotide sequence: TGTGCCAGCAGTTTAGTGGGACAGTTGTTTTTT. This encodes CASSLVGQLFF.

The chain recombines TRBV6-5 with TRBJ1-2; D gene ambiguous. The CDR3 runs to 15 residues. Germline V gene data show CDR1 as MNHEY and CDR2 as SVGAGI. V was trimmed by 0 bases and J by 8 bases, leaving 16 bases between them. The CDR3 loop reads CASSYSSGGGLGYTF. The CDR3 DNA follows: TGTGCCAGCAGTTACTCTTCCGGCGGCGGACTCGGCTACACCTTC.

This chain's CDR3 is CAWSGGQGANQPQHF. The CDR3, as DNA: TGTGCCTGGAGTGGGGGACAGGGGGCAAATCAGCCCCAGCATTTT. The chain couples TRBV30 to TRBJ1-5; 12 bases match TRBD1. V was pared by 1 base and J by 4 bases, with 2 bases of the junction left unmatched. The CDR3 extends over 15 amino acids. Looked up from germline, CDR1 is GTSNPN and CDR2 is SVGIG (reference sequence). Drawing the rest from reference TRBV30 and TRBJ1-5, the complete variable domain is SQTIHQWPATLVQPVGSPLSLECTVEGTSNPNLYWYRQAAGRGLQLLFYSVGIGQISSEVPQNLSASRPQDRQFILSSKKLLLSDSGFYLCAWSGGQGANQPQHFGDGTRLSIL.

The rearrangement links TRBV13 to TRBJ2-7; maybe TRBD1 (6 bases). Trimming took 5 bases from V and 3 from J, leaving 11 bases between them. The CDR3 has 13 amino acids. Germline V gene lookup returns CDR1 PRHDT and CDR2 FYEKMQ (reference sequence). Here the CDR3 reads CASSRQDLYEQYF. CDR3 coding DNA: TGTGCCAGCAGCCGACAGGACCTCTACGAGCAGTACTTC.

The gene calls are TRBV7-6 and TRBJ2-2, with a tentative D call TRBD2 (6 bases). CDR1 is SGHVS and CDR2 is FNYEAQ in the germline V gene. Trimming took 4 bases from V and 1 from J, leaving 16 bases between them. The CDR3 consists of 17 residues. The CDR3 region has the DNA TGTGCCAGCAGCTCCCTTGGCGGGACCGAGAACACCGGGGAGCTGTTTTTT. It is translated as CASSSLGGTENTGELFF.